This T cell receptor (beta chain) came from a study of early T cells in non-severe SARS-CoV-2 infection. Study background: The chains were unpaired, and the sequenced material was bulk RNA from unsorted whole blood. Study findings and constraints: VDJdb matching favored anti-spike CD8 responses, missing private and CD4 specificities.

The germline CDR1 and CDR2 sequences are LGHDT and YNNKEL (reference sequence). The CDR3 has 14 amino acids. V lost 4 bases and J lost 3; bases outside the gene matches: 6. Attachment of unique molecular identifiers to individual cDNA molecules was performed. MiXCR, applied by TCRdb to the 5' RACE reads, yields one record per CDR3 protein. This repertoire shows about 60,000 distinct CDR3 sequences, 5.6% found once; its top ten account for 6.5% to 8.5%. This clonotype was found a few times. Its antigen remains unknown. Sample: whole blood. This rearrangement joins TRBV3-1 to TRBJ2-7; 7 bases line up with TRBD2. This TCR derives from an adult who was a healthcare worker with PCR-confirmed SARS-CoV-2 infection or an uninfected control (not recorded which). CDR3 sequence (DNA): TGTGCCAGCAGCCCGCAGGCTAGCGGCTACGAGCAGTACTTC. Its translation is CASSPQASGYEQYF.